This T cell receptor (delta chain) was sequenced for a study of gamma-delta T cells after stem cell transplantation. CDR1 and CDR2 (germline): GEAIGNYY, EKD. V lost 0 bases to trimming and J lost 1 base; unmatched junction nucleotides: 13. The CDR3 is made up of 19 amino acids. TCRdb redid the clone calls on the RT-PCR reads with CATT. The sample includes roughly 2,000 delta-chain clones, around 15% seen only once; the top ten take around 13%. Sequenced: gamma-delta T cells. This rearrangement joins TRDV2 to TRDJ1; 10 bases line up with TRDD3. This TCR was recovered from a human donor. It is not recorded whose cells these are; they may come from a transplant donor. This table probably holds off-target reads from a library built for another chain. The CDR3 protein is CACDTVGMGDTGGTDKLIF. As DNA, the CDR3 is TGTGCCTGTGACACCGTGGGAATGGGGGATACCGGGGGCACCGATAAACTCATCTTT.